This T cell receptor (beta chain) comes out of a study of long-term antiretroviral therapy in people with HIV. Study-wide results and caveats: Clones that had undergone expansion before ART dominated the repertoire at all time points. Diversity remained lower than transplant donor controls, even though it increased after ART.

At survey level, the immunoSEQ assay was run in its v3.0 version. The repertoire was sequenced with immunoSEQ multiplex PCR; TCRdb's copy has only in-frame clones and lacks some. The sample lists 25,000 to 30,000 clones, more than 70% occurring once. Comments on this clone: The antigen is not known.

V gave up 2 bases and J gave up 2 bases; unmatched junction bases: 8. There are 16 residues in the CDR3. Looked up from germline, CDR1 is SEHNR and CDR2 is FQNEAQ (reference sequence). J is TRBJ2-7 and V is TRBV7-9; the match to TRBD1 covers 8 bases. This clonotype was obtained from a man aged 40-50 years with HIV. Sequencing was performed on unsorted PBMCs, taken 4.8 to 5 years after starting antiretroviral therapy. The DNA for the CDR3 is TGTGCCAGCAGCTTAAGGGTGACAGGGGAGACCTACGAGCAGTACTTC. As protein: CASSLRVTGETYEQYF.